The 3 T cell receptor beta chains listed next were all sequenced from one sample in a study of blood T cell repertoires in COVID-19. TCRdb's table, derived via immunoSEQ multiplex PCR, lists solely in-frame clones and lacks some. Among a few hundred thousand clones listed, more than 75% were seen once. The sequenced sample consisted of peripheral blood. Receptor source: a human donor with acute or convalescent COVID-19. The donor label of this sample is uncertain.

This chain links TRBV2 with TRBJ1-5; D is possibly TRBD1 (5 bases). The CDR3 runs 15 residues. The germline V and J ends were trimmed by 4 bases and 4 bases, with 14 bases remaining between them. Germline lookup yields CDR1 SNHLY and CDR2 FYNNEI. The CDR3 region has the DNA TGTGCCAGCAGTGGAGAACGGGGGAGGAATCAGCCCCAGCATTTT. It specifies CASSGERGRNQPQHF.

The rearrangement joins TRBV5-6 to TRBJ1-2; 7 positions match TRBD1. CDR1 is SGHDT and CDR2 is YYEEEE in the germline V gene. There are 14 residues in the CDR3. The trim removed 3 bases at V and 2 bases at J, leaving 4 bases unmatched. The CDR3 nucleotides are TGTGCCAGCAGCTCCGGACAGGACAACTATGGCTACACCTTC. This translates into CASSSGQDNYGYTF.

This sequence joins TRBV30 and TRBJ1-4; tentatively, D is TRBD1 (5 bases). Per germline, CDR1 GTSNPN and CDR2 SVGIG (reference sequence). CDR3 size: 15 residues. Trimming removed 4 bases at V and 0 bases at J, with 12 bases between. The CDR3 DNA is TGTGCCTGGATCCTACCCAGGGCAACTAATGAAAAACTGTTTTTT. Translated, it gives CAWILPRATNEKLFF.